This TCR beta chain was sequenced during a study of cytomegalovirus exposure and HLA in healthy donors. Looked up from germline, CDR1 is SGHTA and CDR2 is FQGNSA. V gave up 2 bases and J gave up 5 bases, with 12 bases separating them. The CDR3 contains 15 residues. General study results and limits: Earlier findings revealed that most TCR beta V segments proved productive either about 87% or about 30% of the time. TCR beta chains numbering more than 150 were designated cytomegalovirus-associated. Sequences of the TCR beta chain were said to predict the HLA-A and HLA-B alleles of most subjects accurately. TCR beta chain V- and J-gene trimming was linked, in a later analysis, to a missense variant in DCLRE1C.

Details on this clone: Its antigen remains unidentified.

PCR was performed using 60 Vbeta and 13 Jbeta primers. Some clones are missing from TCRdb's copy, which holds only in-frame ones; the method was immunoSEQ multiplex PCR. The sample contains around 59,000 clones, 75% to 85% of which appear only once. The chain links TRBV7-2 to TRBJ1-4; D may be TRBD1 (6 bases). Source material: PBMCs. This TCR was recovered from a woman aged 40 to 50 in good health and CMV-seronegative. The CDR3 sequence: CASSLNPTGNEKLFF. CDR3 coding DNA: TGTGCCAGCAGCTTAAACCCCACAGGGAATGAAAAACTGTTTTTT.